The 22 T cell receptor beta chains below come from one sample, sequenced in a study of T-cell reconstitution after alpha-beta-depleted transplantation in children. For TCRbeta, the library was prepared with unique molecular identifiers. TCRdb re-derived calls from the PCR reads in MiXCR, one entry per CDR3 protein. The repertoire consists of about 300,000 distinct CDR3 sequences, with around 10% occurring once and the leading ten covering over 6%. The sample consisted of PBMCs, taken before TCRalphabeta/CD19-depleted stem cell transplant. The receptors originated from a boy less than two years old with acute myeloid leukemia, due to receive a stem cell transplant.

This clonotype was counted between two and nine times. This chain links TRBV5-1 with TRBJ1-1; D unresolved. Trimming cost V 1 base and J 0 bases, with 7 bases left between them. The CDR3 runs 14 residues. Germline V gene lookup returns CDR1 SGHRS and CDR2 YFSETQ. The CDR3 nucleotides read TGCGCCAGCAGCTTGACAGTCCTGAACACTGAAGCTTTCTTT. This translates into CASSLTVLNTEAFF. Using reference TRBV5-1 and TRBJ1-1 for the parts outside the CDR3, the full variable domain is KAGVTQTPRYLIKTRGQQVTLSCSPISGHRSVSWYQQTPGQGLQFLFEYFSETQRNKGNFPGRFSGRQFSNSRSEMNVSTLELGDSALYLCASSLTVLNTEAFFGQGTRLTVV.

This clonotype occurred many times. The CDR3 spells CASSLAREAKNIQYF. In nucleotides, the CDR3 is TGTGCCAGCAGCTTAGCCAGGGAGGCGAAAAACATTCAGTACTTC. The J gene is TRBJ2-4, the V gene TRBV7-9, with D possibly TRBD2 on 6 matching bases. The CDR3 length is 15 residues. The germline gives CDR1 SEHNR, CDR2 FQNEAQ (reference sequence). V was pared by 0 bases and J by 4 bases, with 10 bases between. The full variable domain, its missing parts supplied by reference TRBV7-9 and TRBJ2-4, is DTGVSQNPRHKITKRGQNVTFRCDPISEHNRLYWYRQTLGQGPEFLTYFQNEAQLEKSRLLSDRFSAERPKGSFSTLEIQRTEQGDSAMYLCASSLAREAKNIQYFGAGTRLSVL.

This clonotype was detected ten times or more. The chain recombines TRBV9 with TRBJ2-2, with TRBD1 identical over 9 bases. V was clipped by 4 bases and J by 5 bases; unmatched bases: 12. From germline, CDR1 is SGDLS and CDR2 YYNGEE. CDR3 length: 17 residues. In DNA, the CDR3 is TGTGCCAGCAGCCAACCCCGTAAACAGGGGGCAACCGGGGAGCTGTTTTTT. Residues: CASSQPRKQGATGELFF.

This clonotype was counted at least ten times. The chain employs TRBV7-2 and TRBJ2-4; D is undetermined. The V end lost 2 bases, the J end lost 0 bases, and 8 bases lay between the germline ends. The CDR3 covers 15 residues. Germline V CDR1 and CDR2: SGHTA, FQGNSA. Here the CDR3 reads CASSLPILAKNIQYF. The CDR3 nucleotides read TGTGCCAGCAGCTTACCAATCTTAGCCAAAAACATTCAGTACTTC. Together with reference TRBV7-2 and TRBJ2-4, the CDR3 gives the full variable domain: GAGVSQSPSNKVTEKGKDVELRCDPISGHTALYWYRQSLGQGLEFLIYFQGNSAPDKSGLPSDRFSAERTGGSVSTLTIQRTQQEDSAVYLCASSLPILAKNIQYFGAGTRLSVL.

This clonotype was picked up many times. CDR3 sequence: CASSFTGGYTGELFF. The CDR3 DNA reads as TGTGCCAGCAGCTTTACAGGGGGCTATACCGGGGAGCTGTTTTTT. This chain connects TRBV7-9 to TRBJ2-2; 9 nucleotides line up with TRBD1. Per the germline V gene, CDR1 is SEHNR and CDR2 is FQNEAQ (reference sequence). The CDR3 sequence is 15 residues long. The ends lost 3 bases at V and 5 bases at J; junction bases unmatched: 4.

This clonotype came up a few times. The V call is TRBV18, the J call TRBJ1-1; a possible D gene is TRBD1 (6 bases). The germline CDR1 and CDR2 sequences are KGHSH and LQKENI. The CDR3 is 15 residues long. Trimming left V 0 bases short and J 3 bases short, with 11 bases between. CDR3 region: CASSPPTKGDTEAFF. The CDR3 DNA reads as TGTGCCAGCTCACCACCGACCAAGGGGGACACTGAAGCTTTCTTT. The whole variable domain, remainder taken from reference TRBV18 and TRBJ1-1, is NAGVMQNPRHLVRRRGQEARLRCSPMKGHSHVYWYRQLPEEGLKFMVYLQKENIIDESGMPKERFSAEFPKEGPSILRIQQVVRGDSAAYFCASSPPTKGDTEAFFGQGTRLTVV.

In this sample, this clonotype turned up many times. The J gene is TRBJ2-2, the V gene TRBV25-1, with TRBD1 matching 7 bases. The germline V gene has CDR1 MGHDK and CDR2 SYGVNS. V shed 4 bases, J shed 4 bases, and the junction held 9 bases outside the gene matches. The CDR3 is made up of 16 amino acids. The CDR3 DNA is TGTGCCAGCAGTGGTTATCTCAGGGGGTCCACCGGGGAGCTGTTTTTT. It specifies CASSGYLRGSTGELFF.

This clonotype was seen ten or more times. The chain links TRBV11-1 to TRBJ2-1, with 10 positions matching TRBD2. The length of the CDR3 is 19 residues. The ends lost 4 bases at V and 4 bases at J; junction bases unmatched: 16. Germline CDR1 SGHAT, CDR2 FQDESV (reference sequence). CDR3 residues: CASSSRASGSGKDYNEQFF. The DNA of the CDR3 is TGTGCCAGCAGCTCACGGGCTAGCGGGAGTGGGAAGGATTACAATGAGCAGTTCTTC. The whole variable domain, filled in from reference TRBV11-1 and TRBJ2-1, reads EAEVAQSPRYKITEKSQAVAFWCDPISGHATLYWYRQILGQGPELLVQFQDESVVDDSQLPKDRFSAERLKGVDSTLKIQPAELGDSAMYLCASSSRASGSGKDYNEQFFGPGTRLTVL.

The V call is TRBV28, the J call TRBJ2-5; D unresolved. The CDR3 runs to 13 residues. V lost 6 bases to trimming and J lost 3 bases, with 11 bases between them. The germline V gene encodes CDR1 MDHEN and CDR2 SYDVKM. CDR3 sequence reads: CASRNPPEETQYF. For the CDR3, the DNA is TGTGCCAGCAGAAACCCACCCGAAGAGACCCAGTACTTC.

Remarks on this clonotype: The conserved closing phenylalanine or tryptophan is absent in this CDR3, likely reflecting a read error. The chain has TRBV7-9 and TRBJ2-7, with 9 bases fitting TRBD1. Germline values: CDR1 SEHNR, CDR2 FQNEAQ (reference sequence). The CDR3 contains 13 residues. The J segment lost 5 bases and the V segment lost 3 bases, leaving 2 bases of the junction unmatched. CDR3 nucleotide sequence: TGTGCCAGCAGCTTGACAGGGGGTAACGAGCAGTACTCC. Encoded protein: CASSLTGGNEQYS.

Ten or more counts support this clonotype. The chain carries TRBV4-1 and TRBJ2-2; 10 positions agree with TRBD2. The CDR3 covers 17 residues. Trimming removed 4 bases from V and 5 bases from J; junction bases left unmatched: 10. The germline V gene has CDR1 MGHRA and CDR2 YSYEKL. The CDR3 coding sequence is TGCGCCAGCAGCCCCTTAGGGCTAGCGGGGGCTACCGGGGAGCTGTTTTTT. Translating it yields CASSPLGLAGATGELFF.

The genes are TRBV7-9 and TRBJ2-7; 10 bases are shared with TRBD1. Germline CDR1 and CDR2: SEHNR and FQNEAQ (reference sequence). V lost 3 bases and J lost 2; bases outside the gene matches: 4. The CDR3 totals 15 residues. The CDR3 loop reads CASSFYGTGAYEQYF. The CDR3 region has the DNA TGTGCCAGCAGCTTCTACGGGACAGGGGCCTACGAGCAGTACTTC.

This clonotype has at least ten counts. The chain employs TRBV12-3 or TRBV12-4 and TRBJ1-5, with 8 bases matching TRBD1. The trim removed 6 bases at V and 8 bases at J, leaving 6 bases unmatched. The CDR3 is 13 residues long. CDR3 amino acids: CASRSDRVEPQHF. CDR3 bases: TGTGCCAGCAGATCGGACAGGGTGGAGCCCCAGCATTTT.

This clonotype was seen repeatedly, ten times or more. The V and J genes are TRBV12-3 or TRBV12-4 and TRBJ1-1; the D gene is possibly TRBD1 (5 bases). The length of the CDR3 is 14 residues. The V gene lost 1 base and the J gene lost 4 bases, with 10 bases spanning the gap. The CDR3 DNA is TGTGCCAGCAGTTTAGGAGGGGTGGGCACTGAAGCTTTCTTT. Its protein product is CASSLGGVGTEAFF.

This clonotype was seen ten or more times. The chain has TRBV9 and TRBJ2-5, with D tentatively TRBD1 (6 bases). V was trimmed by 2 bases and J by 3 bases, leaving 17 bases between them. CDR1 and CDR2 (germline): SGDLS, YYNGEE. CDR3 length: 16 amino acids. The CDR3 DNA reads as TGTGCCAGCAGCGTCCCTTTAGGGCAGGGGAAAGAGACCCAGTACTTC. As protein: CASSVPLGQGKETQYF. Combining the CDR3 with reference TRBV9 and TRBJ2-5 gives the whole variable domain DSGVTQTPKHLITATGQRVTLRCSPRSGDLSVYWYQQSLDQGLQFLIQYYNGEERAKGNILERFSAQQFPDLHSELNLSSLELGDSALYFCASSVPLGQGKETQYFGPGTRLLVL.

This clonotype showed up many times. The V gene is TRBV28, the J gene TRBJ1-3; possibly TRBD1 for D (5 bases). Germline-derived CDR1 and CDR2 are MDHEN and SYDVKM. V was cut by 7 bases and J by 0 bases, with 13 bases left in between. The CDR3 totals 15 residues. The CDR3 DNA sequence: TGTGCCAGCAACGCGGGACGGCCCTCTGGAAACACCATATATTTT. This sequence encodes CASNAGRPSGNTIYF.

This clonotype was detected many times. The chain employs TRBV4-2 and TRBJ2-3, with D perhaps TRBD2 (6 bases). CDR1 and CDR2 from the germline V gene are LGHNA and YNFKEQ. Trimming cost V 0 bases and J 5 bases, with 9 bases left between them. The CDR3 has 14 amino acids. The CDR3 nucleotides read TGTGCCAGCAGCCAAGAGTTAGCGGAAGATACGCAGTATTTT. Protein: CASSQELAEDTQYF.

J is TRBJ2-5 and V is TRBV5-1; 8 bases match TRBD1. J gave up 2 bases and V 4 bases, and 7 bases lay outside the gene matches. This CDR3 has 15 amino acids. Germline V gene lookup returns CDR1 SGHRS and CDR2 YFSETQ. The CDR3 region is CASSLRGLGQETQYF. Here the CDR3 DNA reads TGCGCCAGCAGCCTCAGGGGGCTGGGACAAGAGACCCAGTACTTC.

At least ten counts were recorded for this clonotype. This chain uses TRBV6-1 with TRBJ2-1, with D perhaps assigned TRBD1 or TRBD2 (6 bases each). Germline CDR1 and CDR2: MNHNS and SASEGT. V was cut by 4 bases and J by 8 bases, with 12 bases left in between. The CDR3 sequence is 13 residues long. DNA of the CDR3: TGTGCCAGCAGTGGTGGGGGGCCACATGAGCAGTTCTTC. Translation: CASSGGGPHEQFF.

This chain links TRBV7-2 with TRBJ1-1; D not certain. The CDR3 is made up of 12 amino acids. Trimming left V 2 bases short and J 7 bases short, with 8 bases between. Per the germline V gene, CDR1 is SGHTA and CDR2 is FQGNSA. CDR3 sequence reads: CASSLSGLEAFF. The CDR3 coding sequence is TGTGCCAGCAGCTTATCGGGCCTTGAAGCTTTCTTT.

This clonotype was counted at least ten times. This sequence joins TRBV28 and TRBJ2-5; 9 nucleotides agree with TRBD1. The CDR3 contains 15 residues. The V gene's germline CDR1 is MDHEN and CDR2 SYDVKM. The V segment lost 2 bases and the J segment 7 bases; nucleotides outside the gene matches: 8. DNA of the CDR3: TGTGCCAGCAGTTTAATGGAGGGACAGGGATGGACCCAGTACTTC. Protein sequence: CASSLMEGQGWTQYF. Together with reference TRBV28 and TRBJ2-5, the CDR3 gives the full variable domain: DVKVTQSSRYLVKRTGEKVFLECVQDMDHENMFWYRQDPGLGLRLIYFSYDVKMKEKGDIPEGYSVSREKKERFSLILESASTNQTSMYLCASSLMEGQGWTQYFGPGTRLLVL.

The CDR3 bases are TGTGCCAGCAGCTTAACCCCCCCCGGGACAGGCTCCGATACGCAGTATTTT. Translation: CASSLTPPGTGSDTQYF. The chain couples TRBV7-3 to TRBJ2-3, with 8 bases aligning to TRBD1. Germline V CDR1 and CDR2: SGHTA, FQGTGA. V was pared by 0 bases and J by 6 bases, with 11 bases of the junction left unmatched. The CDR3 extends over 17 amino acids.